Sequencing of this T cell receptor beta chain was carried out in a study of blood T cell repertoires in COVID-19. Study overall: Specimens from acute and convalescent COVID-19 originated in the United States, Italy and Spain. Nucleic acid was either cDNA or gDNA, and it came from T cells, B-cell-depleted T cells, or PBMCs.

In this sample, this clone turned up once. Original handling: Reference gene primer amplification gave estimated nucleated cell counts. Assay used: immunoSEQ multiplex PCR; TCRdb lists only in-frame clones, some missing. D and trimming come from the DNA, and the V and J calls and clone size come from that table. The sample contains about 110,000 clones, approximately 86% of which appear only once. Germline CDR1 reads SGHNT; CDR2 reads YYREEE (reference sequence). The length of the CDR3 is 13 residues. V lost 6 bases and J lost 7, with 13 bases in between. This rearrangement joins TRBV5-4 to TRBJ2-2; TRBD2 is a possible D gene (5 bases). This TCR was sampled from a woman aged 45 to 65 with active or convalescent COVID-19. The sample comprised peripheral blood. The CDR3 region is CASTLLGGGELFF. DNA of the CDR3: TGTGCCAGCACCCTTCTCGGAGGCGGGGAGCTGTTTTTT.